Listed below are T cell receptor beta chains from one sample, sequenced in a study of shared clonotypes between healthy human individuals. TCRdb's table, derived via immunoSEQ multiplex PCR, lists solely in-frame clones and lacks some. The top ten hold about 1.7% of the sample, which has around 1.9 million clones, just over 90% seen once. The sample taken for sequencing was naive CD8+ T cells from PBMCs. The receptors stem from a man aged 18 to 29 in good health. Some clones in this sample may be carry-over from other donors' samples. The CDR3 runs from the conserved cysteine through the conserved F or W. D genes are given only for firm matches. Not every row has a clone size; where given, it reads once, few, many or a size class.

clone size: NA
CDR3 length: 15
D gene: TRBD1
J gene: TRBJ2-7
V gene: TRBV7-9
CDR3 protein: CASSFPGQRSYEQYF
CDR3 DNA: TGTGCCAGCAGCTTCCCGGGACAGCGAAGCTACGAGCAGTACTTC

clone size: NA
CDR3 length: 15
D gene: TRBD2
J gene: TRBJ2-7
V gene: TRBV19
CDR3 protein: CASSLLAGAPYEQYF
CDR3 DNA: TGTGCCAGTAGTCTACTAGCGGGAGCCCCCTACGAGCAGTACTTC

clone size: few
CDR3 length: 17
D gene: TRBD1
J gene: TRBJ1-2
V gene: TRBV7-9
CDR3 protein: CASSSQLGQGAVYGYTF
CDR3 DNA: TGTGCCAGCAGCTCCCAGCTAGGACAGGGGGCAGTCTATGGCTACACCTTC

clone size: NA
CDR3 length: 13
D gene: NA
J gene: TRBJ2-1
V gene: TRBV5-1
CDR3 protein: CASSLVGGNEQFF
CDR3 DNA: TGCGCCAGCAGCTTGGTAGGGGGGAATGAGCAGTTCTTC

clone size: NA
CDR3 length: 15
D gene: NA
J gene: TRBJ1-2
V gene: TRBV15
CDR3 protein: CATSRDASDALGYTF
CDR3 DNA: TGTGCCACCAGCAGAGATGCTTCAGACGCCCTAGGCTACACCTTC

clone size: NA
CDR3 length: 15
D gene: TRBD2
J gene: TRBJ2-5
V gene: TRBV19
CDR3 protein: CASSIDREGLETQYF
CDR3 DNA: TGTGCCAGTAGTATAGACCGGGAGGGACTGGAGACCCAGTACTTC

clone size: NA
CDR3 length: 15
D gene: NA
J gene: TRBJ2-4
V gene: TRBV15
CDR3 protein: CATSGSPGRKNIQYF
CDR3 DNA: TGTGCCACCAGCGGGTCTCCGGGACGGAAAAACATTCAGTACTTC

clone size: NA
CDR3 length: 16
D gene: TRBD2
J gene: TRBJ2-5
V gene: TRBV10-3
CDR3 protein: CAISGEPGLAEETQYF
CDR3 DNA: TGTGCCATCAGTGGGGAGCCGGGACTAGCGGAAGAGACCCAGTACTTC

clone size: NA
CDR3 length: 14
D gene: TRBD2
J gene: TRBJ2-7
V gene: TRBV6-5
CDR3 protein: CASSWREGPGEQYF
CDR3 DNA: TGTGCCAGCAGTTGGCGGGAGGGCCCGGGAGAGCAGTACTTC

clone size: NA
CDR3 length: 11
D gene: NA
J gene: TRBJ2-7
V gene: TRBV5-1
CDR3 protein: CASSQGYEQYF
CDR3 DNA: TGCGCCAGCAGTCAGGGCTACGAGCAGTACTTC

clone size: NA
CDR3 length: 14
D gene: NA
J gene: TRBJ2-7
V gene: TRBV13
CDR3 protein: CASSLGGTWWEQYF
CDR3 DNA: TGTGCCAGCAGCTTAGGGGGGACTTGGTGGGAGCAGTACTTC

clone size: NA
CDR3 length: 14
D gene: NA
J gene: TRBJ2-1
V gene: TRBV19
CDR3 protein: CASSMSSGHSEQFF
CDR3 DNA: TGTGCCAGTAGTATGTCCAGCGGGCACAGTGAGCAGTTCTTC

clone size: NA
CDR3 length: 13
D gene: TRBD1
J gene: TRBJ2-7
V gene: TRBV27
CDR3 protein: CASSPDRDGEQYF
CDR3 DNA: TGTGCCAGCAGTCCCGACAGGGACGGCGAGCAGTACTTC

clone size: NA
CDR3 length: 18
D gene: TRBD2
J gene: TRBJ2-7
V gene: TRBV5-1
CDR3 protein: CASSRAPLLAGPAYEQYF
CDR3 DNA: TGCGCCAGCAGCAGGGCCCCTCTACTAGCGGGGCCAGCCTACGAGCAGTACTTC

clone size: NA
CDR3 length: 15
D gene: TRBD1
J gene: TRBJ1-1
V gene: TRBV7-3
CDR3 protein: CASSLVPGGGTEAFF
CDR3 DNA: TGTGCCAGCAGCTTAGTCCCAGGGGGCGGAACTGAAGCTTTCTTT

clone size: NA
CDR3 length: 16
D gene: TRBD2
J gene: TRBJ2-5
V gene: TRBV4-1
CDR3 protein: CASSSPLAGVKKTQYF
CDR3 DNA: TGCGCCAGCAGCTCGCCTCTAGCGGGAGTTAAAAAGACCCAGTACTTC